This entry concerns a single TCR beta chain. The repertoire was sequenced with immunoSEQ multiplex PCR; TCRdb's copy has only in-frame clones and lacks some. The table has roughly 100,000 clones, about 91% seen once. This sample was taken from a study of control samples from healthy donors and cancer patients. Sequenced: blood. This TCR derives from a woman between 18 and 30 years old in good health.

CDR3 protein: CASSTPGDPANEKLFF. DNA for the CDR3: TGTGCCAGTAGTACCCCAGGGGACCCGGCTAATGAAAAACTGTTTTTT. V and J are TRBV19 and TRBJ1-4; the D gene is possibly TRBD1 (6 bases). Germline V gene lookup returns CDR1 LNHDA and CDR2 SQIVND (reference sequence). Trimming cost V 4 bases and J 3 bases, with 15 bases left between them. The CDR3 spans 16 residues.